Listed below are T cell receptor beta chains from one sample, sequenced in a study of cytotoxic CD8 clonotypes in ibrutinib-treated CLL. Libraries were prepared by immunoSEQ multiplex PCR; TCRdb keeps only in-frame clonotypes and omits some of them. There are 150,000 to 200,000 clones in the sample; roughly 90% occur only once, and about 3% lies in the top ten. The specimen comprised PBMCs, sampled at disease progression, from a patient treated with ibrutinib. The receptors derive from a human donor with chronic lymphocytic leukemia. Each CDR3 is given with its conserved first and last residue. The order of the fields is D gene, V gene, J gene, CDR3 DNA, CDR3 protein. A D gene is named only where the DNA matches it firmly.

TRBD1,TRBV5-5,TRBJ2-3,TGTGCCAGCAGCTTTAATCTGGGACAGGGCACAGATACGCAGTATTTT,CASSFNLGQGTDTQYF
NA,TRBV7-3,TRBJ2-3,TGTGCCAGCAGCCCCCGGACAGGCACAGATACGCAGTATTTT,CASSPRTGTDTQYF
TRBD2,TRBV7-8,TRBJ2-7,TGTGCCAGCAGCCCGCCAAGCGGGAGTTTCTACGAGCAGTACTTC,CASSPPSGSFYEQYF
NA,TRBV6-1,TRBJ2-7,TGTGCCAGCAGTGAAGACAGGAACTCCTACGAGCAGTACTTC,CASSEDRNSYEQYF
TRBD2,TRBV19,TRBJ2-1,TGTGCCAGTAGTGCGTCCGGGGGGTACTCCTACAATGAGCAGTTCTTC,CASSASGGYSYNEQFF
NA,TRBV2,TRBJ2-5,TGTGCCAGCACCGAGGGAGGGGGGGAGGAGACCCAGTACTTC,CASTEGGGEETQYF
TRBD1,TRBV4-2,TRBJ1-2,TGTGCCAGCAGCCAAAACGACAGGGCAGGAGTCGATGGCTACACCTTC,CASSQNDRAGVDGYTF
TRBD2,TRBV4-1,TRBJ2-7,TGCGCCAGCAGCCAAGAACGGACTAGCGGCTACGAGCAGTACTTC,CASSQERTSGYEQYF
NA,TRBV19,TRBJ2-1,TGTGCCAGTAGTTTCGGCGCAGGGTATGAGCAGTTCTTC,CASSFGAGYEQFF
NA,TRBV9,TRBJ1-4,TGTGCCAGCAGCGGATTAGCAGGGACTAATGAAAAACTGTTTTTT,CASSGLAGTNEKLFF
NA,TRBV30,TRBJ2-1,TGTGCCTGGAGTGTTGGGCAGTACAATGAGCAGTTCTTC,CAWSVGQYNEQFF